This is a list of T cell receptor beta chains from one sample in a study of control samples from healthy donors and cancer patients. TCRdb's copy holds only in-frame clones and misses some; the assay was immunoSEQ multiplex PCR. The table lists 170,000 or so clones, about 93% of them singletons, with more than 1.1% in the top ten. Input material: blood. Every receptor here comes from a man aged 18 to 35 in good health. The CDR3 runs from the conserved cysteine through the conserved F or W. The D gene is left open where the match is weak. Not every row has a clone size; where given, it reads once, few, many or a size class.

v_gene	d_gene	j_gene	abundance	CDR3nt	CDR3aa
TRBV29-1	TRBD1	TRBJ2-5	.	TGCAGCGTGCGGACAGGGTATGAGACCCAGTACTTC	CSVRTGYETQYF
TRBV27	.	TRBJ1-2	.	TGTGCCAGCAGTCCCGACTATGGGGGAGAGTTCAGTGGCTACACCTTC	CASSPDYGGEFSGYTF
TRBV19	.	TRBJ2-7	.	TGTGCCAGTAGTCCTCGACTTCTAAGCGGCTCCTACGAGCAGTACTTC	CASSPRLLSGSYEQYF
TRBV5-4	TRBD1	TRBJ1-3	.	TGTGCCAGCAGCCTACAGGGGGCGGACACCATATATTTT	CASSLQGADTIYF
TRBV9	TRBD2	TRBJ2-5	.	TGTGCCAGCAGCGTAGGGCCTAGCGGGGTCCAAGAGACCCAGTACTTC	CASSVGPSGVQETQYF
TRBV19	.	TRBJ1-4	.	TGTGCCAGTAGTACCACAGGGACCACTAATGAAAAACTGTTTTTT	CASSTTGTTNEKLFF
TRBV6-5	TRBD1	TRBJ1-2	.	TGTGCCAGCACCGAAAGGGGGCCTATATATGGCTACACCTTC	CASTERGPIYGYTF
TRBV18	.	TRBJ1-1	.	TGTGCCAGCTCCCTTGGGGTCTACACTGAAGCTTTCTTT	CASSLGVYTEAFF
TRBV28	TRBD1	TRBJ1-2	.	TGTGCCAGCAGTTTCCTGGACAGGGACAACTATGGCTACACCTTC	CASSFLDRDNYGYTF
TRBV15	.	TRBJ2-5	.	TGTGCCACCAGCAGTTCGGCCAGTAGATCCCAAGAGACCCAGTACTTC	CATSSSASRSQETQYF
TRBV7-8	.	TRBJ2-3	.	TGTGCCAGCAGCTTACCAGGGGCCACTACCTCAGATACGCAGTATTTT	CASSLPGATTSDTQYF
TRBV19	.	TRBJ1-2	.	TGTGCCAGTAGTCCAAAATCTGGAACAGCCTATGGCTACACCTTC	CASSPKSGTAYGYTF
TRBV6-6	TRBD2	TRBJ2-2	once	TGTGCCAGCAGTCCACTAGCGGGGGGGTCCGCGAACACCGGGGAGCTGTTTTTT	CASSPLAGGSANTGELFF
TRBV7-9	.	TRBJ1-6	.	TGTGCCAGCAGCTTACAGGACTATAATTCACCCCTCCACTTT	CASSLQDYNSPLHF
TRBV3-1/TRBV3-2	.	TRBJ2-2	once	TGTGCCAGCAGCCAAGATCCGGGTGTGAACACCGGGGAGCTGTTTTTT	CASSQDPGVNTGELFF
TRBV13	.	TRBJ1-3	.	TGTGCCAGCAGCTTAGGGGATTTTAGTGGAAACACCATATATTTT	CASSLGDFSGNTIYF
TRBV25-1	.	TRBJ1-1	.	TGTGCCAGCACCTCGTTGTCGGCAACTGAAGCTTTCTTT	CASTSLSATEAFF
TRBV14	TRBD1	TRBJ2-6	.	TGTGCCAGCAATCCAGGGGGCGCGAATCCCTACATCTCTGGGGCCAACGTCCTGACTTTC	CASNPGGANPYISGANVLTF
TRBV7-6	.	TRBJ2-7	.	TGTGCCAGCAGCTTAGTAGGCAGAACCTCCTACGAGCAGTACTTC	CASSLVGRTSYEQYF
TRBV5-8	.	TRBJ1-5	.	TGTGCCAGCAGCCCTACAGGGCGCCAGCCCCAGCATTTT	CASSPTGRQPQHF